This T cell receptor (beta chain) was sequenced for a study of post-analysis software for immune sequencing data. Included in the TCR beta cDNA libraries were unique molecular identifiers. TCRdb reanalysed the PCR reads using MiXCR and keeps one entry per CDR3 protein. The sample lists some 240,000 distinct CDR3 sequences; about 38% were seen once. This clonotype was found once. Its antigen is unidentified. This could be a read error, since a much larger clone is one nucleotide away. Germline V gives CDR1 SGHVS, CDR2 FQNEAQ. This CDR3 has 11 residues. Findings and caveats of the study: There were four or five TRBV segments more frequent in patients than controls, and TRBV5-6, TRBV5-1 and TRBV20-1 were among them.

The material sequenced was blood. This clonotype was obtained from a girl aged 10 to 17 with multiple sclerosis. The chain combines TRBV7-8 with TRBJ2-1; D is ambiguous. The CDR3 spells CAGSSSREQFF. CDR3 bases: TGTGCCGGCAGCTCCAGCCGGGAGCAGTTCTTC.